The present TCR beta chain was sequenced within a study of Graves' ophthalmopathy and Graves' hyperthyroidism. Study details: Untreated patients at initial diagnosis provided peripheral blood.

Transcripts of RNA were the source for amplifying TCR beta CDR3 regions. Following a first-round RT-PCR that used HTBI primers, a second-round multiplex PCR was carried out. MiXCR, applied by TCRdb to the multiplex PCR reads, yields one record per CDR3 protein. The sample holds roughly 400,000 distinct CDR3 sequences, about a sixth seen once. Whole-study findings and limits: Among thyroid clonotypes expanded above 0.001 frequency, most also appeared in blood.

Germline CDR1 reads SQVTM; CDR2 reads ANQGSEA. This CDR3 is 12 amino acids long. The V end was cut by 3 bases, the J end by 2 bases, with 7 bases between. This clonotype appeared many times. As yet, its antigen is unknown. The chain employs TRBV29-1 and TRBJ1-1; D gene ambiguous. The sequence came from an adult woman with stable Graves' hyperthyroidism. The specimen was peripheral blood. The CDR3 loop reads CSVDRGNTEAFF. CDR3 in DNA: TGCAGCGTTGATCGGGGTAACACTGAAGCTTTCTTT.